The source of this TCR beta chain is a study of PD-1 blockade in mismatch repair-deficient tumors. The assay was immunoSEQ multiplex PCR, and TCRdb's table has in-frame clones only and misses some. Of 30,000 to 40,000 clones in the sample, 80% to 90% were seen once. Per germline, CDR1 SGHAT and CDR2 FQDESV (reference sequence). Trimming cost V 5 bases and J 5 bases, with 19 bases left between them. This CDR3 has 15 amino acids. The sequence came from an adult with mismatch repair-deficient cancer. V gene TRBV11-1 combines with J gene TRBJ2-7; weak D call: TRBD1 (5 bases). Sequences were derived from peripheral blood, sampled 76 weeks after starting pembrolizumab. For the CDR3, the DNA is TGTGCCAGCAGCCTCCAGGACACGATTTACAACGAGCAGTACTTC. Residues: CASSLQDTIYNEQYF.